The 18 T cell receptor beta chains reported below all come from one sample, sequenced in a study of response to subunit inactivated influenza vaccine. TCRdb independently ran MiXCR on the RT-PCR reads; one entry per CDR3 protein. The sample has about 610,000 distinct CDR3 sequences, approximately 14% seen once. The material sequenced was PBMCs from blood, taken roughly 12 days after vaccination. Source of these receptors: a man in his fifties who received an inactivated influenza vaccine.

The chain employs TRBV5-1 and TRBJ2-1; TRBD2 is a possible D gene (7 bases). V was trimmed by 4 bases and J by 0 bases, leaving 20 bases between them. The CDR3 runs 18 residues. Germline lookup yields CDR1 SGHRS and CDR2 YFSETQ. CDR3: CASSKEARGGASYNEQFF. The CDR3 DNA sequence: TGCGCCAGCAGCAAGGAGGCTCGAGGGGGGGCCTCCTACAATGAGCAGTTCTTC. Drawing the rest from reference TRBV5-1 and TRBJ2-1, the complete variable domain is KAGVTQTPRYLIKTRGQQVTLSCSPISGHRSVSWYQQTPGQGLQFLFEYFSETQRNKGNFPGRFSGRQFSNSRSEMNVSTLELGDSALYLCASSKEARGGASYNEQFFGPGTRLTVL.

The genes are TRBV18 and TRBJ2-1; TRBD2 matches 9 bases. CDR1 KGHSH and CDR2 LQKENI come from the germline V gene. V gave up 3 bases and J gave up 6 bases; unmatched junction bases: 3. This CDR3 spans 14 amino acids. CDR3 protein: CASSPYSGSNEQFF. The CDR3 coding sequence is TGTGCCAGCTCACCTTATAGCGGGAGCAATGAGCAGTTCTTC. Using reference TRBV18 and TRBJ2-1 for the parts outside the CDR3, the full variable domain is NAGVMQNPRHLVRRRGQEARLRCSPMKGHSHVYWYRQLPEEGLKFMVYLQKENIIDESGMPKERFSAEFPKEGPSILRIQQVVRGDSAAYFCASSPYSGSNEQFFGPGTRLTVL.

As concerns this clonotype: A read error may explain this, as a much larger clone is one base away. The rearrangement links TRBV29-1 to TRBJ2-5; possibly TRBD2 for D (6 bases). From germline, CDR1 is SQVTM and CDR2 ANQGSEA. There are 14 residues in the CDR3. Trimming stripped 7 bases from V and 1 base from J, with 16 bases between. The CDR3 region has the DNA TGCAGCGGGGGGGTAATGACAGCCCAAGAGACCCAGTACTTC. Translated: CSGGVMTAQETQYF. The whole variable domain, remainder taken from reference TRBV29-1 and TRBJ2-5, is SAVISQKPSRDICQRGTSLTIQCQVDSQVTMMFWYRQQPGQSLTLIATANQGSEATYESGFVIDKFPISRPNLTFSTLTVSNMSPEDSSIYLCSGGVMTAQETQYFGPGTRLLVL.

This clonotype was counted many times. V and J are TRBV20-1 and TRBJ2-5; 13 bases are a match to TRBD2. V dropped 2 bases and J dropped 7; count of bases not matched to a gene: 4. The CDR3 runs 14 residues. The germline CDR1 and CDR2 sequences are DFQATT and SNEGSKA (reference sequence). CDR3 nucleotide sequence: TGCAGTGCTAGAACACTAGCGGGAGGGGCGACCCAGTACTTC. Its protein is CSARTLAGGATQYF.

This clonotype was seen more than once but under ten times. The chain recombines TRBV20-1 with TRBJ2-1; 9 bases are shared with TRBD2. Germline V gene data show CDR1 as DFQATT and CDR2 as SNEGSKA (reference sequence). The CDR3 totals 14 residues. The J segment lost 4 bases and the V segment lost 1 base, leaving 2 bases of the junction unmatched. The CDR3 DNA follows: TGCAGTGCTAGAGTGACTAGCGGATACAATGAGCAGTTCTTC. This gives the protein CSARVTSGYNEQFF.

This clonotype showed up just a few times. This CDR3 reads CASSRLAGDRIGSGANVLTF. CDR3 nucleotide sequence: TGTGCCAGCAGCCGACTAGCGGGGGATCGAATTGGCTCTGGGGCCAACGTCCTGACTTTC. The rearrangement joins TRBV4-2 to TRBJ2-6, with 12 bases matching TRBD2. Germline CDR1 LGHNA, CDR2 YNFKEQ. The CDR3 runs to 20 residues. V trimming: 4 bases; J trimming: 0 bases; junction bases outside the gene matches: 10.

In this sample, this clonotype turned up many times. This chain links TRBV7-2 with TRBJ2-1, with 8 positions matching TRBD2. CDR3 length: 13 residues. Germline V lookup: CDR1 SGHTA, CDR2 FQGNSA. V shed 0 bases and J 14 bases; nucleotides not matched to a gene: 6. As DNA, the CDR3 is TGTGCCAGCAGCTTAGCCATGGGACTAGAGAAGTTCTTC. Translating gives CASSLAMGLEKFF.

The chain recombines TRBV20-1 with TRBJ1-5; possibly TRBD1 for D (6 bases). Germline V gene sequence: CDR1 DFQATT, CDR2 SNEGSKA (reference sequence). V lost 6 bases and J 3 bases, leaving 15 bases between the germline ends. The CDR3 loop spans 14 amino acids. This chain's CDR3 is CSAQKGQSNQPQHF. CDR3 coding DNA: TGCAGTGCGCAAAAGGGACAATCCAATCAGCCCCAGCATTTT.

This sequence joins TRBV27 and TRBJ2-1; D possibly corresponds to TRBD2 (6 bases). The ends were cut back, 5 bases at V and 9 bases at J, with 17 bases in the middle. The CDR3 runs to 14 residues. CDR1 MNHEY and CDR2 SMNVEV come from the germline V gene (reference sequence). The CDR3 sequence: CASSPGRVEGEQFF. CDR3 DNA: TGTGCCAGCAGTCCCGGGAGAGTGGAGGGTGAGCAGTTCTTC.

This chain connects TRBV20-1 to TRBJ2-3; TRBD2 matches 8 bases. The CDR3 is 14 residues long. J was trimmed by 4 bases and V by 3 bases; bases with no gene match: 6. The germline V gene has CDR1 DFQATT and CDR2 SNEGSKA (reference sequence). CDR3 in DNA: TGCAGTGCTAGTGGAGCGGGAGTGGCAGATACGCAGTATTTT. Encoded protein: CSASGAGVADTQYF.

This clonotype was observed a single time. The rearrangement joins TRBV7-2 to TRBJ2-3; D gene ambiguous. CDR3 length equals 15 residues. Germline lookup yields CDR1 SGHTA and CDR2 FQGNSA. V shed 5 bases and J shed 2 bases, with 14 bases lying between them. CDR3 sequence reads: CASSVTSHPTDTQYF. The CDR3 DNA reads TGTGCCAGCAGCGTCACATCCCACCCCACAGATACGCAGTATTTT.

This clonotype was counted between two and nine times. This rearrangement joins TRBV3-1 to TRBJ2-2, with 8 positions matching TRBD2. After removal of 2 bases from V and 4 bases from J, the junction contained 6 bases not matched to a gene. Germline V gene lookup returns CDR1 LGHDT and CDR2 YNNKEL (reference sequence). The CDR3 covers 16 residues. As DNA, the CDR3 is TGTGCCAGCAGCCAATTACCCGGGGGGGCCACCGGGGAGCTGTTTTTT. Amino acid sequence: CASSQLPGGATGELFF.

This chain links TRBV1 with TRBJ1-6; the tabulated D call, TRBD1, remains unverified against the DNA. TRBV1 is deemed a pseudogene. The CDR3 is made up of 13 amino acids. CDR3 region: CTSSQDTGHTLHF. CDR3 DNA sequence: TGCACCAGCAGCCAAGACACAGGGCATACCCTCCACTTT.

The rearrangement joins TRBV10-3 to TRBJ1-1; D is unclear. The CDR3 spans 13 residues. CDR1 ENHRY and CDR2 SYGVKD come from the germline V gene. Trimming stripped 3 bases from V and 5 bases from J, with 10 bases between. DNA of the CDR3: TGTGCCATCAGTGAAAATCGAGGGACTGAAGCTTTCTTT. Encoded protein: CAISENRGTEAFF.

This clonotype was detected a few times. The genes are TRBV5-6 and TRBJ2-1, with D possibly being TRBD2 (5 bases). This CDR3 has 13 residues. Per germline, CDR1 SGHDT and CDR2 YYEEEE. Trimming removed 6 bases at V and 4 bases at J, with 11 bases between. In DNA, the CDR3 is TGTGCCAGCACCTTCCGGGGATACAATGAGCAGTTCTTC. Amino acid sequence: CASTFRGYNEQFF.

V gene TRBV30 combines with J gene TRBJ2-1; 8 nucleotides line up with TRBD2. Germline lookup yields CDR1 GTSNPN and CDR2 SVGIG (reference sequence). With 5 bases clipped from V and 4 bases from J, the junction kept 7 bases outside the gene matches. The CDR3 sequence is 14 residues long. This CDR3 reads CAWCSGGLYNEQFF. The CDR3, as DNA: TGTGCCTGGTGCAGCGGGGGATTATACAATGAGCAGTTCTTC.

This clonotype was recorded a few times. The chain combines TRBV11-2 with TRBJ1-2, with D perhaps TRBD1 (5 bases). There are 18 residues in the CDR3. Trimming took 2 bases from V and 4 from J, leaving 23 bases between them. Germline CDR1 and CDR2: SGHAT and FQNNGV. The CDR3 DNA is TGTGCCAGCAGCTTAAGGGACTCGGGGGGGTTCGTTGGCTATGGCTACACCTTC. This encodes CASSLRDSGGFVGYGYTF.

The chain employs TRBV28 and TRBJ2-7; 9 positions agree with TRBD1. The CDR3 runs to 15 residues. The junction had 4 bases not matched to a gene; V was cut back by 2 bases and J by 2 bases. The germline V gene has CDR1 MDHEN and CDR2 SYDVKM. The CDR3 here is CASSLGDRVAYEQYF. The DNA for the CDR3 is TGTGCCAGCAGTTTAGGGGACAGGGTCGCCTACGAGCAGTACTTC.